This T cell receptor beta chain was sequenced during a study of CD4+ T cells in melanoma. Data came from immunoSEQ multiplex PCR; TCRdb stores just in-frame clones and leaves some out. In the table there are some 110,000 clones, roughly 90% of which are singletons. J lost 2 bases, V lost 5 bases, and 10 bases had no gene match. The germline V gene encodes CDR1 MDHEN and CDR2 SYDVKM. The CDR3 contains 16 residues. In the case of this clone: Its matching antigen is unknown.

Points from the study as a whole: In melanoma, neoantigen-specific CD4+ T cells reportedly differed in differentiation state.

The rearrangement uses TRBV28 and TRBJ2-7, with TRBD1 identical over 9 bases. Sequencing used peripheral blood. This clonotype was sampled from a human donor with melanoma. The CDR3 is CASSTFGTGKPYEQYF. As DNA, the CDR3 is TGTGCCAGCAGTACCTTCGGGACAGGGAAGCCCTACGAGCAGTACTTC. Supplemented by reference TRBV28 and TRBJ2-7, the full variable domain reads DVKVTQSSRYLVKRTGEKVFLECVQDMDHENMFWYRQDPGLGLRLIYFSYDVKMKEKGDIPEGYSVSREKKERFSLILESASTNQTSMYLCASSTFGTGKPYEQYFGPGTRLTVT.